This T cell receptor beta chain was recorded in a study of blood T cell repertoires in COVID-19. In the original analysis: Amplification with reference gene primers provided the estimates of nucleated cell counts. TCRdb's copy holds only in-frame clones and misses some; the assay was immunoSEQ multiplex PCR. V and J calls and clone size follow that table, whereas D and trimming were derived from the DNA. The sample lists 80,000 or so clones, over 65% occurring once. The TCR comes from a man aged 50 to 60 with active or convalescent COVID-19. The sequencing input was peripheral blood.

The CDR3: CATSRGQISGANVLTF. CDR3 sequence (DNA): TGTGCCACCAGCAGAGGACAGATCAGCGGGGCCAACGTCCTGACTTTC. This chain uses TRBV15 with TRBJ2-6; tentative D call: TRBD1 (5 bases). This CDR3 region has 16 residues. V lost 1 base, J lost 4 bases, and 11 bases lay in between. Germline-derived CDR1 and CDR2 are LNHNV and YYDKDF (reference sequence).